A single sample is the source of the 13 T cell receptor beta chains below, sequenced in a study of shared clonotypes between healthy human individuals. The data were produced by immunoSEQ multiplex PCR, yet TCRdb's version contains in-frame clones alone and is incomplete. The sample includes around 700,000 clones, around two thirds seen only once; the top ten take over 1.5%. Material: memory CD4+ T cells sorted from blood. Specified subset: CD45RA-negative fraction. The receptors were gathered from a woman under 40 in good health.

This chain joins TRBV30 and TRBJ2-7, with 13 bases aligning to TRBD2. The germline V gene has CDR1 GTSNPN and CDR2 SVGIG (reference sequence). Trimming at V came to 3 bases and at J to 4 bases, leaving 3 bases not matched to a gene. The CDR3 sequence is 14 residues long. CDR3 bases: TGTGCCTGGAGCCTGGGACTAGCGGGATACGAGCAGTACTTC. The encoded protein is CAWSLGLAGYEQYF. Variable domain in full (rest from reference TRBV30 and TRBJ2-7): SQTIHQWPATLVQPVGSPLSLECTVEGTSNPNLYWYRQAAGRGLQLLFYSVGIGQISSEVPQNLSASRPQDRQFILSSKKLLLSDSGFYLCAWSLGLAGYEQYFGPGTRLTVT.

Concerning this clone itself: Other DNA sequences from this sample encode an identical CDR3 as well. CDR3 nucleotide sequence: TGCGCCAGCAGCTCCAGCGGGAGGGCGAACACCGGGGAGCTGTTTTTT. As protein: CASSSSGRANTGELFF. This chain uses TRBV5-1 with TRBJ2-2; 10 nucleotides agree with TRBD2. Germline V gives CDR1 SGHRS, CDR2 YFSETQ. The CDR3 spans 16 residues. Unmatched junction bases numbered 2, after V lost 3 bases and J lost 0 bases.

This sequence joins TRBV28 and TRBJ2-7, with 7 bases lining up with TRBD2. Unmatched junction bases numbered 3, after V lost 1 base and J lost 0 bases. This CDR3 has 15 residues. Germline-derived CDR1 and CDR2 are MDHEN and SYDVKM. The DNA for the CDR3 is TGTGCCAGCAGTTTATCGCGGGGGTACTCCTACGAGCAGTACTTC. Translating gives CASSLSRGYSYEQYF.

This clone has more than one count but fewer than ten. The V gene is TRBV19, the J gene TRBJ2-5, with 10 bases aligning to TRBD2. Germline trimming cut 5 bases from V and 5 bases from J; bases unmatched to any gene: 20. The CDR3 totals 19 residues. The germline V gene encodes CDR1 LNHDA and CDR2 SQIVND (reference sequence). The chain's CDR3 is CASSPKRIAGGPRGETQYF. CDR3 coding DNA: TGTGCCAGTAGTCCGAAGCGAATAGCGGGAGGACCCAGGGGGGAGACCCAGTACTTC.

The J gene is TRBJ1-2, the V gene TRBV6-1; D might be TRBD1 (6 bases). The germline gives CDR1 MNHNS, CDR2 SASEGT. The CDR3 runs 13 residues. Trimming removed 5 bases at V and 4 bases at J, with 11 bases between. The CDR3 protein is CASSLDSGYGYTF. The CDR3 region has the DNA TGTGCCAGCAGTTTGGACAGTGGCTATGGCTACACCTTC.

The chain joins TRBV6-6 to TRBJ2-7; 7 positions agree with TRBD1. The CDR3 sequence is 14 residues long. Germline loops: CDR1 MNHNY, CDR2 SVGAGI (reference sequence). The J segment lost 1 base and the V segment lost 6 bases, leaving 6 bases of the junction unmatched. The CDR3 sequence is CASRQGPTSYEQYF. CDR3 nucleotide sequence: TGTGCCAGCAGACAGGGGCCGACTTCCTACGAGCAGTACTTC.

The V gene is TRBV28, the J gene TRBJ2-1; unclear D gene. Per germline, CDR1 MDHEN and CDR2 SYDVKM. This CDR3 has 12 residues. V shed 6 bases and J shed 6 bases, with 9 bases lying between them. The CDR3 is CASSSTFNEQFF. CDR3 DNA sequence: TGTGCCAGCAGCTCTACATTCAATGAGCAGTTCTTC.

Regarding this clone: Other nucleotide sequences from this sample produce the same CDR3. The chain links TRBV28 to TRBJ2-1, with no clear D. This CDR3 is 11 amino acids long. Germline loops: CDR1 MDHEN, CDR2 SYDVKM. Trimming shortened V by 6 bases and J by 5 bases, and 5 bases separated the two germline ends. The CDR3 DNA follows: TGTGCCAGCAGCTCGGACAATGAGCAGTTCTTC. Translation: CASSSDNEQFF.

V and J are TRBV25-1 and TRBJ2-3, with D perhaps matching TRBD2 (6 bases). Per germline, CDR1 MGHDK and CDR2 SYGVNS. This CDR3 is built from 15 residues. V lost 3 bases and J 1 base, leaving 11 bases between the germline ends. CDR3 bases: TGTGCCAGCAGTGAGGAGGGTATGGGCACAGATACGCAGTATTTT. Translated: CASSEEGMGTDTQYF.

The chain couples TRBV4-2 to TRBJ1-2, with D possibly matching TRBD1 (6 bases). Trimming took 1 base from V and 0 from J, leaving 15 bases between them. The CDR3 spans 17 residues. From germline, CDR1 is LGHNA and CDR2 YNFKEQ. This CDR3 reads CASSQARAGGPNYGYTF. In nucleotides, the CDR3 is TGTGCCAGCAGCCAAGCGAGAGCCGGGGGGCCTAACTATGGCTACACCTTC.

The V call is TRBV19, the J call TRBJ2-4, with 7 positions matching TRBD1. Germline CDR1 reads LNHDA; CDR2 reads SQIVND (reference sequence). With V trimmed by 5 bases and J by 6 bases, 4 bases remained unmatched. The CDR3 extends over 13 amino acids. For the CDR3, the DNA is TGTGCCAGTAGTGGACAGGCCGTAAACATTCAGTACTTC. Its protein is CASSGQAVNIQYF. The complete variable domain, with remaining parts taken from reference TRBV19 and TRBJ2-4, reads DGGITQSPKYLFRKEGQNVTLSCEQNLNHDAMYWYRQDPGQGLRLIYYSQIVNDFQKGDIAEGYSVSREKKESFPLTVTSAQKNPTAFYLCASSGQAVNIQYFGAGTRLSVL.

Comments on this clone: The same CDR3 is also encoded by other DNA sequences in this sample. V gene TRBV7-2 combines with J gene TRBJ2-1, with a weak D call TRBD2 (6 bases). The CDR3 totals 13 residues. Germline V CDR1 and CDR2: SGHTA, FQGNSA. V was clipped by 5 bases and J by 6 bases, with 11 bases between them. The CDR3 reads CASSPGLLNEQFF. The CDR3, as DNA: TGTGCCAGCAGCCCGGGACTCCTCAATGAGCAGTTCTTC. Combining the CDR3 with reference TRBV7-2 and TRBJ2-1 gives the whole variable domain GAGVSQSPSNKVTEKGKDVELRCDPISGHTALYWYRQSLGQGLEFLIYFQGNSAPDKSGLPSDRFSAERTGGSVSTLTIQRTQQEDSAVYLCASSPGLLNEQFFGPGTRLTVL.

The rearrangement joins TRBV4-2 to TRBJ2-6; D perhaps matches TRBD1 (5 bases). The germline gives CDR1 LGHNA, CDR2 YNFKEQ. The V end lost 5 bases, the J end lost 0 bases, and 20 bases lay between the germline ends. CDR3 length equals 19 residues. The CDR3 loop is CASSARALGVGSGANVLTF. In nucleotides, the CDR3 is TGTGCCAGCAGCGCCCGGGCTCTAGGGGTGGGCTCTGGGGCCAACGTCCTGACTTTC.